The 4 T cell receptor beta chains reported below all come from one sample, sequenced in a study of cytomegalovirus exposure and HLA in healthy donors. 60 Vbeta and 13 Jbeta primers were used in PCR. Generated by immunoSEQ multiplex PCR, the TCRdb table keeps only in-frame clones and is missing some. Of roughly 180,000 clones detected, 70% to 85% appear once; the ten largest clones hold roughly 1.4%. The sample comprised PBMCs. Source of these receptors: a woman in her 30s in good health and CMV-seropositive.

The chain uses TRBV30 and TRBJ1-3; 9 bases line up with TRBD1. Trimming removed 3 bases from V and 0 bases from J; junction bases left unmatched: 6. This CDR3 has 16 residues. Germline CDR1 GTSNPN, CDR2 SVGIG (reference sequence). The CDR3 sequence is CAWRKGQGISGNTIYF. Here the CDR3 DNA reads TGTGCCTGGAGGAAAGGACAGGGGATCTCTGGAAACACCATATATTTT. Together with reference TRBV30 and TRBJ1-3, the CDR3 gives the full variable domain: SQTIHQWPATLVQPVGSPLSLECTVEGTSNPNLYWYRQAAGRGLQLLFYSVGIGQISSEVPQNLSASRPQDRQFILSSKKLLLSDSGFYLCAWRKGQGISGNTIYFGEGSWLTVV.

This chain uses TRBV28 with TRBJ2-5; D is uncertain. This CDR3 contains 14 residues. V was trimmed by 5 bases and J by 2 bases, leaving 12 bases between them. CDR1 MDHEN and CDR2 SYDVKM come from the germline V gene. The CDR3 loop is CASSPIGDQETQYF. CDR3 coding DNA: TGTGCCAGCAGTCCAATCGGAGATCAAGAGACCCAGTACTTC.

The chain recombines TRBV11-3 with TRBJ1-1; unclear D gene. Trimming removed 2 bases from V and 1 base from J, with 8 bases in between. The CDR3 is 14 residues long. The germline V gene encodes CDR1 SGHNT and CDR2 YENEEA. CDR3 coding DNA: TGTGCCAGCAGCTTAAGGGAGGGGAACACTGAAGCTTTCTTT. It codes for CASSLREGNTEAFF.

The genes are TRBV2 and TRBJ2-1; tentatively, D is TRBD2 (6 bases). CDR1 is SNHLY and CDR2 is FYNNEI in the germline V gene. V shed 5 bases and J shed 0 bases, with 14 bases lying between them. The CDR3 sequence is 16 residues long. In DNA form, the CDR3 reads TGTGCCAGCAGTACCATGGCGGGAAACTCCTACAATGAGCAGTTCTTC. Translated, it gives CASSTMAGNSYNEQFF.